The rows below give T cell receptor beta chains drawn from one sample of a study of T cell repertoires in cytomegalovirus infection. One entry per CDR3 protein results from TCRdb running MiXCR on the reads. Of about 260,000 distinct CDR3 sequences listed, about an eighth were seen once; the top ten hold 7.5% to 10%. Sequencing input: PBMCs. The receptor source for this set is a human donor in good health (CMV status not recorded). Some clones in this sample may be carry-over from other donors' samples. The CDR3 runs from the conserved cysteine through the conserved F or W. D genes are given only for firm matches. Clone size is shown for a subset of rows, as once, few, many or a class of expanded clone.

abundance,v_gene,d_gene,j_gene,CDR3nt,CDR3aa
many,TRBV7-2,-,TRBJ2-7,TGTGCCAGCAGCTTAGAAGGCTCCTACTTCGGCGAGCAGTACTTC,CASSLEGSYFGEQYF
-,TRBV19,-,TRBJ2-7,TGTGCCAGTAGTATTCTGGGGACCTCCTACGAGCAGTACTTC,CASSILGTSYEQYF
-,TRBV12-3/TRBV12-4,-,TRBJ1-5,TGTGCCAGCCAAGGACAGTTCAATCAGCCCCAGCATTTT,CASQGQFNQPQHF
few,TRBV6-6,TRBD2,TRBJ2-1,TGTGCCAGCAGTTACCAAACTAGCGGTAATGAGCAGTTCTTC,CASSYQTSGNEQFF
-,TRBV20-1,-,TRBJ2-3,TGCAGTGCTGGTACAGGTAGCACAGATACGCAGTATTTT,CSAGTGSTDTQYF
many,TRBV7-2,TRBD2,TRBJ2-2,TGTGCCAGCAGCTACCTTAGCGGGAGGGCCGTGGGCGCCGGGGAGCTGTTTTTT,CASSYLSGRAVGAGELFF
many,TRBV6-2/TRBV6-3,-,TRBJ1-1,TGTGCCAGCAGGTGGACCAACACTGAAGCTTTCTTT,CASRWTNTEAFF
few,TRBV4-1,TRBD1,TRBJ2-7,TGCGCCAGCAGCCAAGACGACAGGGAAGGCTACGAGCAGTACTTC,CASSQDDREGYEQYF
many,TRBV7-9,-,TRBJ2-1,TGTGCCAGCAGCTTAGATGGAGAGCAGTTCTTC,CASSLDGEQFF
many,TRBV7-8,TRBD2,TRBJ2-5,TGTGCCAGCAGCTTAACCGGGGGGGCCGGAGAGACCCAGTACTTC,CASSLTGGAGETQYF
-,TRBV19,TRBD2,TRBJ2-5,TGTGCCAGTAGTGTCGGGACTAGCGGGAGTTGGGAGACCCAGTACTTC,CASSVGTSGSWETQYF